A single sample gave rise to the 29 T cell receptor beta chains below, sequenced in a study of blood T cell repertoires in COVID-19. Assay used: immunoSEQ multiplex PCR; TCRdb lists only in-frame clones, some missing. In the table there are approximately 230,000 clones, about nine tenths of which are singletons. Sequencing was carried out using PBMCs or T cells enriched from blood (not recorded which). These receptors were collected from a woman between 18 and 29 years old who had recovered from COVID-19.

The CDR3 loop reads CAISETSLKYEQYF. The CDR3 DNA reads as TGTGCCATCAGTGAAACCTCACTCAAATACGAGCAGTACTTC. The rearrangement joins TRBV10-3 to TRBJ2-7; D is ambiguous. CDR3 length equals 14 residues. Germline CDR1 reads ENHRY; CDR2 reads SYGVKD. Trimming left V 3 bases short and J 4 bases short, with 13 bases between.

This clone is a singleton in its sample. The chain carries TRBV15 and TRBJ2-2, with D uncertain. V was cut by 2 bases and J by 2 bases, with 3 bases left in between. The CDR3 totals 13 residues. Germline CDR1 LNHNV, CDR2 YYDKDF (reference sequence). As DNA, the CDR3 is TGTGCCACCAGCAGACTAAACACCGGGGAGCTGTTTTTT. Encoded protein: CATSRLNTGELFF.

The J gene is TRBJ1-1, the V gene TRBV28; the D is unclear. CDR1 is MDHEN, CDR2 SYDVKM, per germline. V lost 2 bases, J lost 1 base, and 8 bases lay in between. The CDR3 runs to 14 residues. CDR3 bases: TGTGCCAGCAGTTTAAGCAGACAGAACACTGAAGCTTTCTTT. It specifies CASSLSRQNTEAFF.

The CDR3, as DNA: TGTGCCAGTATCAAAGACAGGGCGAGGGACACTGAAGCTTTCTTT. Translation: CASIKDRARDTEAFF. The V gene is TRBV19, the J gene TRBJ1-1; 7 bases match TRBD1. The CDR3 is made up of 15 amino acids. V shed 7 bases, J shed 3 bases, and the junction held 11 bases outside the gene matches. The germline gives CDR1 LNHDA, CDR2 SQIVND (reference sequence).

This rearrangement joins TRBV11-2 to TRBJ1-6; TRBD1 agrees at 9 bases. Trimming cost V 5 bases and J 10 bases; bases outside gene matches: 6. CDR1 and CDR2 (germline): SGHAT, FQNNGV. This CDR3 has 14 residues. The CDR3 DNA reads TGTGCCAGCAGCCATGACAGGGGGTCCTCACCCCTCCACTTT. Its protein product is CASSHDRGSSPLHF.

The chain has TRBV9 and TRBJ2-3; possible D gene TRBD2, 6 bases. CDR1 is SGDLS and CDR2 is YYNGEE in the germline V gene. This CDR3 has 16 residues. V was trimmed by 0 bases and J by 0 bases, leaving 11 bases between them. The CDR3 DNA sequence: TGTGCCAGCAGCGTAGCGCCAAGCGGGAGCACAGATACGCAGTATTTT. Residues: CASSVAPSGSTDTQYF.

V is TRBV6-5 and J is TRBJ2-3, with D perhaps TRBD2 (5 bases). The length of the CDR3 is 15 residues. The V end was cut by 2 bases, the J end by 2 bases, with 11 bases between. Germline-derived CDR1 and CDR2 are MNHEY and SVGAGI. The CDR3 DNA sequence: TGTGCCAGCAGTTACGAGGCGGGCCTCACAGATACGCAGTATTTT. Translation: CASSYEAGLTDTQYF.

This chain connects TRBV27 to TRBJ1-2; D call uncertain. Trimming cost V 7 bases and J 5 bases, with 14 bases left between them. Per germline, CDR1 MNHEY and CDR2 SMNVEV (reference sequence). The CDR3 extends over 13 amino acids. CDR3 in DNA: TGTGCCAGCAAACGAACTCATTCTTATGGCTACACCTTC. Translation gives CASKRTHSYGYTF.

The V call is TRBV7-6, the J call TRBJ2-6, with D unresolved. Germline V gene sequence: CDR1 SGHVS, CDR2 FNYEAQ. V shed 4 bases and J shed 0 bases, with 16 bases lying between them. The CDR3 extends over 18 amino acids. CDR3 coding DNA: TGTGCCAGCAGCTCAGAAAAACATTTCAACTCTGGGGCCAACGTCCTGACTTTC. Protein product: CASSSEKHFNSGANVLTF.

CDR3 loop: CASSVPNSQRGSGNTIYF. CDR3 coding DNA: TGTGCCAGCAGCGTGCCCAATAGCCAACGGGGCTCTGGAAACACCATATATTTT. V is TRBV4-2 and J is TRBJ1-3; D gene ambiguous. Per germline, CDR1 LGHNA and CDR2 YNFKEQ. The CDR3 is made up of 18 amino acids. Trimming cost V 5 bases and J 0 bases, with 20 bases left between them.

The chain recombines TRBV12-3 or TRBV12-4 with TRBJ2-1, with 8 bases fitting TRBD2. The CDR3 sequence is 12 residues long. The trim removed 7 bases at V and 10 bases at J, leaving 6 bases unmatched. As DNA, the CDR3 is TGTGCCAGCACCCTCGGGGGGGCGGAGCAGTTCTTC. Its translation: CASTLGGAEQFF.

This CDR3 reads CASSLGTGVSGNTIYF. The CDR3 DNA sequence: TGTGCCAGCAGCCTGGGGACAGGGGTTTCTGGAAACACCATATATTTT. The chain has TRBV3-1 (or the pseudogene TRBV3-2) and TRBJ1-3; 10 positions agree with TRBD1. V gave up 4 bases and J gave up 1 base; unmatched junction bases: 4. The CDR3 consists of 16 residues. Germline V gene lookup returns CDR1 LGHDT and CDR2 YNNKEL (reference sequence).

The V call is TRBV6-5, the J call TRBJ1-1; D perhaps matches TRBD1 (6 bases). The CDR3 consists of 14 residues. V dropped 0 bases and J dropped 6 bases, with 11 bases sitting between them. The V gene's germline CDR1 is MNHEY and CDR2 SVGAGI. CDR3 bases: TGTGCCAGCAGTTACTCGAGCAGGGGACCTGAAGCTTTCTTT. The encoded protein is CASSYSSRGPEAFF.

CDR3 bases: TGTGCCAGCAGTCGACAGACGACCCACGGCGAGCAGTACTTC. It yields the protein CASSRQTTHGEQYF. The chain employs TRBV6-2 or TRBV6-3 and TRBJ2-7; tentatively, D is TRBD1 (5 bases). From germline, CDR1 is MNHEY and CDR2 SVGEGT. With 5 bases removed from V and 6 bases from J, the gap between germline ends came to 17 bases. This CDR3 spans 14 amino acids.

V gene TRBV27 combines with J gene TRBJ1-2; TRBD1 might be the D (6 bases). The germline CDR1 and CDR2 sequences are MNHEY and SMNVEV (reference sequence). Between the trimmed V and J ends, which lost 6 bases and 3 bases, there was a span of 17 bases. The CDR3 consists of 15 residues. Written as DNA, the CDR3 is TGTGCCAGCAGAATTTCCAGGGGTAGGGACTATGGCTACACCTTC. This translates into CASRISRGRDYGYTF.

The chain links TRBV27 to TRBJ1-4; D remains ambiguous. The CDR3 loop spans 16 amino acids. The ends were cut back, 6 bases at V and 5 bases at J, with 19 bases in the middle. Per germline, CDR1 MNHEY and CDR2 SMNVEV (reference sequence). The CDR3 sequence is CASSQKTPALNEKLFF. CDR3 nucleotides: TGTGCCAGCAGCCAAAAGACCCCAGCACTAAATGAAAAACTGTTTTTT.

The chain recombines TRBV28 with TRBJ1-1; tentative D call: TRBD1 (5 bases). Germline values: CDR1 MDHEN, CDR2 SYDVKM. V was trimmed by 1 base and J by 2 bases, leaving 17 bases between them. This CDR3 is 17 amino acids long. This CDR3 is CASSLFVLIGENTEAFF. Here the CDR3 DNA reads TGTGCCAGCAGTTTATTCGTCCTCATAGGGGAAAACACTGAAGCTTTCTTT.

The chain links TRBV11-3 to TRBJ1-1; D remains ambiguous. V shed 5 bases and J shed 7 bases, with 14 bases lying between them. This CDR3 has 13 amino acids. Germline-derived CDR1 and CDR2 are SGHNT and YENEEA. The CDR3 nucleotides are TGTGCCAGCAGCACGCTCCGAATCGGTGAAGCTTTCTTT. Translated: CASSTLRIGEAFF.

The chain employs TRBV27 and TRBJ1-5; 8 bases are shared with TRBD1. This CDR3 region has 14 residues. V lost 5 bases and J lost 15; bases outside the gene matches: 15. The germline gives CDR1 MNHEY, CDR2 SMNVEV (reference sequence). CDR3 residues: CASSPPGQVWLRHF. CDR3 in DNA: TGTGCCAGCAGTCCTCCGGGACAGGTCTGGCTAAGGCATTTT.

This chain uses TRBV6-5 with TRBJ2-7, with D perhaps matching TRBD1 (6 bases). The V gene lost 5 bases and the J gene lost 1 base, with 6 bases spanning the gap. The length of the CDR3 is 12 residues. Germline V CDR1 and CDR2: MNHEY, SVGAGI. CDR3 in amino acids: CASSRGSYEQYF. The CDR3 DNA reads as TGTGCCAGCAGTAGGGGGTCCTACGAGCAGTACTTC.

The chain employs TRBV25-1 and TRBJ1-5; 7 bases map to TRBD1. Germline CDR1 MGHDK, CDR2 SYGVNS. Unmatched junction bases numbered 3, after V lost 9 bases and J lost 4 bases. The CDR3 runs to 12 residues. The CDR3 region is CASSGQNQPQHF. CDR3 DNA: TGTGCCAGTTCGGGACAGAATCAGCCCCAGCATTTT.

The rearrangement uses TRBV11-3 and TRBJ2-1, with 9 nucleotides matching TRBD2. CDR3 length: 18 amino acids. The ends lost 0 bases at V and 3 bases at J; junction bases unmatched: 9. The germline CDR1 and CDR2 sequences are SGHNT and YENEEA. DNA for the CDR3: TGTGCCAGCAGCTTAGAGACTGGCGGGGGGGCGATCTACAATGAGCAGTTCTTC. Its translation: CASSLETGGGAIYNEQFF.

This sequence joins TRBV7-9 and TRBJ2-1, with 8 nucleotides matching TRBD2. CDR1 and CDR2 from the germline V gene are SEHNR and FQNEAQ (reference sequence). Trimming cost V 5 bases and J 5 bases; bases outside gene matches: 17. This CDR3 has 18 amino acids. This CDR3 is CASSPASGAGDSNNEQFF. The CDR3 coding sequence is TGTGCCAGCAGCCCCGCCTCCGGAGCGGGAGATTCTAACAATGAGCAGTTCTTC.

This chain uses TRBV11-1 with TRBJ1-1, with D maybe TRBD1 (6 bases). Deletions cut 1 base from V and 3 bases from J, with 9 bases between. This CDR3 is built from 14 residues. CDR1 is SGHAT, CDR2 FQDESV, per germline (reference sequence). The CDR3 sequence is CASSLGTADTEAFF. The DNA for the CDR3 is TGTGCCAGCAGCTTAGGGACAGCCGACACTGAAGCTTTCTTT.

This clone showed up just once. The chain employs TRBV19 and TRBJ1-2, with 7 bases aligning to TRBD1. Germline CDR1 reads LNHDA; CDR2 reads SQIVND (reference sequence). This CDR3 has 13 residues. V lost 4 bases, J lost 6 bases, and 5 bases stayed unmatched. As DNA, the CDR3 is TGTGCCAGTAGTAATGACAGGGCGAATGGCTACACCTTC. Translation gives CASSNDRANGYTF.

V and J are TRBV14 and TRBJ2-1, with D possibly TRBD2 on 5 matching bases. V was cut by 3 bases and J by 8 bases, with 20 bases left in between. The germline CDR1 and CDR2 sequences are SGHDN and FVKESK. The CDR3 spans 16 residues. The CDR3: CASSHASGEIYDEQFF. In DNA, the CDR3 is TGTGCCAGCAGCCATGCCAGCGGTGAAATTTATGATGAGCAGTTCTTC.

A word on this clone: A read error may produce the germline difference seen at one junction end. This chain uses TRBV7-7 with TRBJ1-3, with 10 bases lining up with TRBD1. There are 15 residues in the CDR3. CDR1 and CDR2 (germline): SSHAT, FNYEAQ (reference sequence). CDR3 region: CASSLGTGVGNTIYF. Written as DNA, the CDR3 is TGTGCTAGCAGTCTCGGGACAGGGGTCGGAAACACCATATATTTT.

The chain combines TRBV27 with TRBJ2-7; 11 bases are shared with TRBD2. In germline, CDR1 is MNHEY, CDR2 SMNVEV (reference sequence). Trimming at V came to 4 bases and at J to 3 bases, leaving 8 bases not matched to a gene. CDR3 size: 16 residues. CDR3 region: CASSSIAGGRIYEQYF. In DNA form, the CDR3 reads TGTGCCAGCAGTTCAATAGCGGGGGGGAGGATCTACGAGCAGTACTTC.

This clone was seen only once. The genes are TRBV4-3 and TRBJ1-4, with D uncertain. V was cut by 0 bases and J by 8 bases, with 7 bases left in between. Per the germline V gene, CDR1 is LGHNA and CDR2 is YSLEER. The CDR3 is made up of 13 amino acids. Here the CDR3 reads CASSQDVREKLFF. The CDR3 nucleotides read TGCGCCAGCAGCCAAGATGTCCGGGAAAAACTGTTTTTT.